This T cell receptor (beta chain) came from a study of T cell repertoires in cytomegalovirus infection. Background on the study: Public TCR beta signatures provided an indication of both CMV infection and a matching HLA type. Study observations and caveats: Clonotype analysis showed dominance of the ex vivo response by HLA-C-restricted CMV-specific TCR beta clonotypes. Frequencies of public TCR beta families were cumulated, and this identified carriers of CMV plus the relevant HLA.

This clonotype was counted many times. Its matching antigen is unknown. One entry per CDR3 protein results from TCRdb running MiXCR on the reads. The sample has some 130,000 distinct CDR3 sequences, almost 9% seen once. CDR3 length: 15 amino acids. Germline loops: CDR1 MDHEN, CDR2 SYDVKM. Between the trimmed V and J ends, which lost 5 bases and 4 bases, there was a span of 17 bases. The sample consisted of PBMCs. The source of this sequence is a human donor in good health (CMV status not recorded). Some clones in this sample may be carry-over from other donors' samples. This sequence joins TRBV28 and TRBJ1-1; no reliable D call. The CDR3 loop reads CASSLPGPRGTEAFF. As DNA, the CDR3 is TGTGCCAGCAGTCTACCCGGACCCCGGGGCACTGAAGCTTTCTTT.